The sequence of this T cell receptor beta chain was determined in a study of T cell changes during pregnancy in multiple sclerosis. The CDR3 spans 14 residues. V shed 3 bases and J shed 7 bases, with 13 bases lying between them. Germline lookup yields CDR1 MGHDK and CDR2 SYGVNS. Sequencing used immunoSEQ multiplex PCR; TCRdb keeps in-frame clones, though not all of them. The table includes roughly 48,000 clones, over 75% detected once. In its sample, this clone was seen once. This TCR came from a female donor with multiple sclerosis, enrolled in a pregnancy study. Sample: CD4+ T cells from peripheral blood mononuclear cells, taken in the second trimester of pregnancy. The rearrangement uses TRBV25-1 and TRBJ1-5, with D perhaps TRBD1 (5 bases). The CDR3 protein is CASSDRATLQPQHF. Written as DNA, the CDR3 is TGTGCCAGCAGTGACAGGGCAACTCTCCAGCCCCAGCATTTT. Combining the CDR3 with reference TRBV25-1 and TRBJ1-5 gives the whole variable domain EADIYQTPRYLVIGTGKKITLECSQTMGHDKMYWYQQDPGMELHLIHYSYGVNSTEKGDLSSESTVSRIRTEHFPLTLESARPSHTSQYLCASSDRATLQPQHFGDGTRLSIL.